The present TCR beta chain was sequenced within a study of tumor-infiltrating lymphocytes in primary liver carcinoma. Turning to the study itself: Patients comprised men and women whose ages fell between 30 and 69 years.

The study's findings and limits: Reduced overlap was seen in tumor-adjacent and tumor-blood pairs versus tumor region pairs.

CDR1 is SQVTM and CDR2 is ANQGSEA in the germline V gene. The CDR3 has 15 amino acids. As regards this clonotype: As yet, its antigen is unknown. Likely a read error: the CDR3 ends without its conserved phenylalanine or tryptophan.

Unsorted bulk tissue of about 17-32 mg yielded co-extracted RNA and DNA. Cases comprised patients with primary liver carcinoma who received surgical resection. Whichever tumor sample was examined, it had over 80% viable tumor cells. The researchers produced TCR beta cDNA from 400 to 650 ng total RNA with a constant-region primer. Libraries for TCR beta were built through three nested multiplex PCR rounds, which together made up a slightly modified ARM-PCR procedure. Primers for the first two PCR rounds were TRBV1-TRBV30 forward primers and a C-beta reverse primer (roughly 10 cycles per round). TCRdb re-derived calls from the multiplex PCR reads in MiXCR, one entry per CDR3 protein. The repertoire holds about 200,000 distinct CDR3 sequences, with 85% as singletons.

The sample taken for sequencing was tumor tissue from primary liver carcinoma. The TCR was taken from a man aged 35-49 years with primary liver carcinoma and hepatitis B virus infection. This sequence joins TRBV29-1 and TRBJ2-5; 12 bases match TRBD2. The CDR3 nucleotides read TGCATCGTTCGGACTAGCGGGACTTGGGCAGAGACCCAGTACCTC. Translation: CIVRTSGTWAETQYL.